This section outlines one TCR beta chain sequence together with its context. These data originate in a study of blood T cell repertoires in COVID-19. J gave up 7 bases and V 4 bases, and 11 bases lay outside the gene matches. The CDR3 covers 17 residues. Germline V gene lookup returns CDR1 PRHDT and CDR2 FYEKMQ (reference sequence). The assay was immunoSEQ multiplex PCR, and TCRdb's table has in-frame clones only and misses some. The sample has approximately 210,000 clones, under 90% seen once. The specimen sequenced was PBMCs or T cells enriched from blood (not recorded which). This chain joins TRBV13 and TRBJ2-7; 15 bases are shared with TRBD2. The clonotype was recovered from a woman in her fifties or sixties who had recovered from COVID-19. This chain's CDR3 is CASSSQGLAGGPGEQYF. In DNA form, the CDR3 reads TGTGCCAGCAGCTCGCAAGGACTAGCGGGAGGGCCGGGAGAGCAGTACTTC.